The entry that follows covers one TCR beta chain sequence. This clonotype was picked up one time. Its antigen remains unidentified. Per-nucleotide qualities are absent, and no much larger clonotype sits a single base away. Libraries were constructed by 5' RACE. For sequencing, an Illumina HiSeq 2500 was employed. A second PCR of roughly 7 to 12 cycles was performed with a sample-barcoded 5' primer and a J-beta primer mix. A unique molecular identifier was introduced onto each TCR beta cDNA molecule by a template-switch 5' adaptor carrying 12 random nucleotides. Each sample yielded at least 3 million CDR3-containing paired-end reads. First-strand cDNA was synthesized from all RNA with the Mint cDNA synthesis kit, primed by a TRBC-specific oligonucleotide. All cDNA was treated with uracil-DNA glycosylase and then went through a first 18-cycle PCR with the universal primers M1SS and BC2_uni_R. In the original analysis: Normalization of each sample was performed by random selection of 1 million high-quality reads, each carrying a distinct molecular identifier. Reads sharing molecular identifiers were discarded rather than binned into consensus sequences. MiTCR, with a Q25 quality threshold and the strictest error-elimination algorithm, was used for CDR3 identification, clonotype clustering and error correction. Lower-bound total TCR beta diversity was estimated with a nonparametric unseen species model using Euler transformation. The public reads were reprocessed in TCRdb via fastp at Q25 and MiXCR, keeping in-frame beta chains. A single entry per CDR3 protein holds the most common genes and DNA from its merged rows. The V and J calls and clone size come from TCRdb's table, not from the authors' own analysis. This sample holds nearly 800,000 distinct CDR3 sequences; roughly 25% were observed only once. The biggest ten clones account for under 4.5% of the sample.

Donors were a few dozen systemically healthy Caucasian individuals from Russia aged roughly 6 to 90 years. Approximately 10 milliliters of peripheral blood were collected from each donor into EDTA-treated Vacutainer tubes. Ficoll-Paque density-gradient centrifugation was used to isolate PBMCs, with at least 7 million per sample. Total RNA, at least 6 micrograms per sample, was extracted from PBMCs with Trizol reagent. Naive CD45RAhigh/CD27high T cell percentages were measured by flow cytometry on a PBMC aliquot from every donor. The record originates from a study of blood T cells in healthy people across ages (dated by TCRdb to between 2014 and 2017). A note on the overall study: In model experiments, roughly one uniquely barcoded TCR beta cDNA molecule per two T cells was captured by template switching. The donors were divided into four age groups: young (average roughly 15 years), middle-aged (approximately 39), aged (about 60) and long-lived (roughly 86). To track age-related changes in TCR beta repertoire diversity, the study relied on deep sequencing normalized with unique cDNA molecular identifiers. Two additional independent replicas of 1 million unique cDNA reads from the same blood draw were analyzed for two donors (one aged 18 to 30 and one aged 80 or older). Results and caveats for the whole study, not just this receptor: There was a strong correlation between observed TCR beta diversity and the percentage of naive T cells measured by flow cytometry. Compared with the aged group, the long-lived group had more naive CD4+ T cells, fewer expanded clones and increased TCR diversity, a pattern suggesting age selection. Estimates of total diversity based on one million sequenced T cells were regarded as lower bounds and as underestimates. Donor CMV infection status was unknown, potentially confounding age-related changes in expanded clonotypes. Since profiling was done on bulk unsorted PBMCs, naive and antigen-experienced compartments could not be conclusively compared. Observed TCR beta diversity per million T cells fell roughly linearly with age, and a significant reduction was already apparent by age approximately 40.

CDR3 length: 14 amino acids, cysteine to phenylalanine. The entry retains the CDR3 DNA only, 42 bases that are in frame from base 1. This sample also appeared in a second study, on T cells of mothers and their children. The second source states: Nine systemically healthy Caucasian individuals, comprising three mothers and their six children, were included as donors. cDNA synthesis consumed the entire amount of extracted RNA, loaded at approximately 1.6 ug RNA in each 15 ul reaction. In the second PCR, sample barcodes and 2-4 random nucleotides were introduced via the M1S primer. Each mother yielded over 9.5 million TCR beta CDR3 reads and each child 2.5 million to 3 million reads. TCR recombination output is similarly shaped by thymic selection in related and unrelated pairs, with a minor effect exerted by inherited differences. Related mother-child pairs always showed normalized repertoire overlap that was slightly higher than in unrelated mother-child pairs, though the difference was never significant. No persistent microchimeric T cell clones were detected, at a sensitivity of 90 to 100 clones per million clonotypes. The study used deep NGS to compare TCR beta repertoires of mothers and children, seeking features distinguishing related mother-child pairs from unrelated individuals. On average, the children were roughly 10 +/- 4 years old, while the mothers were 40 +/- 4 years old. Libraries were sequenced on Illumina HiSeq 2000 with 100+100 nt paired-end reads after adapter ligation with NEBNext reagents. Mother and child libraries were prepared a month apart and sequenced in separate runs to prevent cross-contamination. For each donor, between 500,000 and 2,000,000 distinct TCR beta clonotypes were identified. Naive TCR beta clonotypes were estimated from low-frequency clonotypes matched to each donor's FACS-determined naive share, without sorting.

The sequence came from a boy younger than 18 in good health. The chain employs TRBV12-3 or TRBV12-4 and TRBJ2-5; TRBD2 aligns with 14 central bases. The J call is uncertain, as TRBJ2-7 better fits the DNA end. Sequenced sample: blood. The CDR3 sequence is CASSLTSGGAEQYF. The nucleotides read TGTGCCAGCAGCCTGACTAGCGGGGGGGCCGAGCAGTACTTC.